The 3 T cell receptor beta chains below come from one sample, sequenced in a study of T cell responses to AZD1222 COVID-19 vaccine. Assay used: immunoSEQ multiplex PCR; TCRdb lists only in-frame clones, some missing. The data contain more than 150,000 clones, around 94% of them seen just once; the ten biggest clones take up about 1.5%. The specimen was peripheral blood, collected 28 days after the second AZD1222 dose. These receptor sequences come from an adult who received the AZD1222 COVID-19 vaccine.

CDR3 DNA sequence: TGTGCCAGCAGCGCTAGGACAGGGAACTATGGCTACACCTTC. This translates into CASSARTGNYGYTF. This chain joins TRBV7-9 and TRBJ1-2; 8 nucleotides line up with TRBD1. Germline V gives CDR1 SEHNR, CDR2 FQNEAQ (reference sequence). J gave up 2 bases and V 5 bases, and 4 bases lay outside the gene matches. CDR3 length equals 14 residues. Drawing the rest from reference TRBV7-9 and TRBJ1-2, the complete variable domain is DTGVSQNPRHKITKRGQNVTFRCDPISEHNRLYWYRQTLGQGPEFLTYFQNEAQLEKSRLLSDRFSAERPKGSFSTLEIQRTEQGDSAMYLCASSARTGNYGYTFGSGTRLTVV.

The V gene is TRBV10-3, the J gene TRBJ1-3; D not certain. V was cut by 10 bases and J by 0 bases, with 16 bases left in between. This CDR3 has 15 residues. The germline CDR1 and CDR2 sequences are ENHRY and SYGVKD. The CDR3 region is CATTMGSSSGNTIYF. The CDR3 DNA sequence: TGTGCCACAACGATGGGCTCGAGCTCTGGAAACACCATATATTTT.

The chain uses TRBV9 and TRBJ2-3; weak D call: TRBD1 (5 bases). Germline CDR1 is SGDLS and CDR2 is YYNGEE. This CDR3 region has 15 residues. The V gene lost 2 bases and the J gene lost 1 base, with 11 bases spanning the gap. The CDR3 DNA reads as TGTGCCAGCAGCGTTCAGGGATTTGGCACAGATACGCAGTATTTT. It codes for CASSVQGFGTDTQYF.